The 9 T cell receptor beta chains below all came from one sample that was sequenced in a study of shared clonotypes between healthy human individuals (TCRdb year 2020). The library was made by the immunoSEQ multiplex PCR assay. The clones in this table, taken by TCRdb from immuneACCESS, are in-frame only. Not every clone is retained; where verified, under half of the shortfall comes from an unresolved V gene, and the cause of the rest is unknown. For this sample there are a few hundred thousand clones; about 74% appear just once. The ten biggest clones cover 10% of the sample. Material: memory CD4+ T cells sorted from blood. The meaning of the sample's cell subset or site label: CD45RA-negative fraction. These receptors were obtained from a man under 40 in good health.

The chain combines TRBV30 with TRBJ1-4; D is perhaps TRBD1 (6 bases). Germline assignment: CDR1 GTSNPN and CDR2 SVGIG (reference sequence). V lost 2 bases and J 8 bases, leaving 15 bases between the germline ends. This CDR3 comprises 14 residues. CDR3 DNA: TGTGCCTGGAGTATAGGAGAGGGGGGCGAAAAACTGTTTTTT. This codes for CAWSIGEGGEKLFF. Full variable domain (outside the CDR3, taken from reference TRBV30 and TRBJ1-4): SQTIHQWPATLVQPVGSPLSLECTVEGTSNPNLYWYRQAAGRGLQLLFYSVGIGQISSEVPQNLSASRPQDRQFILSSKKLLLSDSGFYLCAWSIGEGGEKLFFGSGTQLSVL.

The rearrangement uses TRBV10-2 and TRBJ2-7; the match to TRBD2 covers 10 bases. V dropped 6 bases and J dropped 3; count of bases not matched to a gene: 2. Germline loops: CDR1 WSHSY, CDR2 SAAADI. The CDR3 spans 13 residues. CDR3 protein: CASRSSGSYEQYF. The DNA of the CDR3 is TGCGCCAGCAGGTCTAGCGGGAGCTACGAGCAGTACTTC.

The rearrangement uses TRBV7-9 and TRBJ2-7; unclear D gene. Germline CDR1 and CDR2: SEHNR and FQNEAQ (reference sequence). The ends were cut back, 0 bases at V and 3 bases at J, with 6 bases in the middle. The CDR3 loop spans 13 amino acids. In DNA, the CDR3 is TGTGCCAGCAGCTTAGCGGGCAGCTACGAGCAGTACTTC. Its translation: CASSLAGSYEQYF.

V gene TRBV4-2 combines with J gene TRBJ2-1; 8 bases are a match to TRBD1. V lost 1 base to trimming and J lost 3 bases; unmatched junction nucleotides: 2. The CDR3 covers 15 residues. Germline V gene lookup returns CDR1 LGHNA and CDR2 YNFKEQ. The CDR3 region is CASSQAGQGYNEQFF. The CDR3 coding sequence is TGTGCCAGCAGCCAAGCAGGACAGGGCTACAATGAGCAGTTCTTC.

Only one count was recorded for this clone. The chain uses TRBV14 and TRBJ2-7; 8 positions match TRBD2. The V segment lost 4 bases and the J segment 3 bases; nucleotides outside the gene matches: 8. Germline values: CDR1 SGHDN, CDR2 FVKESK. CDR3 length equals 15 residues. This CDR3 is CASSRRGGRSYEQYF. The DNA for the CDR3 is TGTGCCAGCAGCCGGAGAGGCGGGAGGAGCTACGAGCAGTACTTC.

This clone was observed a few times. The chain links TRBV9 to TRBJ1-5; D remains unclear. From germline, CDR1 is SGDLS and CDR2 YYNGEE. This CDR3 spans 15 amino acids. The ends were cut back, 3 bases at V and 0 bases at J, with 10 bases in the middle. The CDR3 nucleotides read TGTGCCAGCAGCGGTGGGGATTTTAGCAATCAGCCCCAGCATTTT. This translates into CASSGGDFSNQPQHF.

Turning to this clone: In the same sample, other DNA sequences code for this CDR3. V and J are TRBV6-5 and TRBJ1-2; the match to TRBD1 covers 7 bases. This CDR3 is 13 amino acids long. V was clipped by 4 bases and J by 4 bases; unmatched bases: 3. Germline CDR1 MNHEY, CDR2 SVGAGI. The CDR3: CASSSGQSYGYTF. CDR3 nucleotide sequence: TGTGCCAGCAGTTCGGGACAGAGCTATGGCTACACCTTC.

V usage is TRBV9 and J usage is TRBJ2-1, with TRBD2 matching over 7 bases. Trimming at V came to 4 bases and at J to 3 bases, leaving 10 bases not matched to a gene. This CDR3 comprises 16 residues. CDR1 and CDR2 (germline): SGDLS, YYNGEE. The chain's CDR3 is CASSTGLVEGYNEQFF. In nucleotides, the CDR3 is TGTGCCAGCAGCACAGGACTAGTTGAGGGCTACAATGAGCAGTTCTTC.

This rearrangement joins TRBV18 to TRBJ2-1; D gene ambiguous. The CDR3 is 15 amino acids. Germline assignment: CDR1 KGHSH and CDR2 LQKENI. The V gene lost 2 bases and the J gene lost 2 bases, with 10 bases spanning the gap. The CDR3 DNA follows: TGTGCCAGCTCACCATATTCCCAGCCCTACAATGAGCAGTTCTTC. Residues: CASSPYSQPYNEQFF.